This T cell receptor beta chain was profiled in a study of shared T cell receptors in the human thymus. Clones were sequenced by immunoSEQ multiplex PCR, and TCRdb holds only the in-frame ones, with some missing. Among about 710,000 clones listed, about 90% were seen once. These same records also appear under a second study, on human thymus T cells. That source adds: Thymic samples were excised during corrective heart operations. Biased V and J segment usage appeared in thymus and peripheral blood.

This TCR derives from a boy in the first two years of life with a congenital heart defect. Sequencing was performed on thymocytes.

CDR3 DNA: TGCAGCGGCCTAGGGACAGGGGAAACCTACGAGCAGTACTTC. It encodes CSGLGTGETYEQYF. V is TRBV29-1 and J is TRBJ2-7, with 10 bases matching TRBD1. The CDR3 length is 14 residues. Germline CDR1 and CDR2: SQVTM and ANQGSEA. With V trimmed by 7 bases and J by 2 bases, 8 bases remained unmatched.